The rows below give T cell receptor beta chains drawn from one sample of a study of T cells in tuberculosis. Sequenced by immunoSEQ multiplex PCR; TCRdb stores in-frame clones only, minus some. This table has about 38,000 clones, less than 95% appearing once. The source material was PBMCs, sampled at tuberculosis diagnosis. The source of these receptors is an adult with tuberculosis. CDR3s include the opening cysteine and the closing phenylalanine or tryptophan. D genes are given only for firm matches. Expanded clones are given a class, and other clones once, few, many or no size at all.

CDR3nt | CDR3aa | abundance | d_gene | j_gene | v_gene | len
TGTGCCAGCAGCGGGAGCTCCTACGAGCAGTACTTC | CASSGSSYEQYF | - | - | TRBJ2-7 | TRBV6-1 | 12
TGTGCCAGCAGTGTGCCCCGGGACTGGGGGGGAAATGAGCAGTTCTTC | CASSVPRDWGGNEQFF | - | TRBD2 | TRBJ2-1 | TRBV28 | 16
TGTGCCACCAGCAGAGTCGGAGGAAACACTGAAGCTTTCTTT | CATSRVGGNTEAFF | - | - | TRBJ1-1 | TRBV15 | 14
TGCGCCAGCAGCCAGGACAGGGCCCGTTACACCTTC | CASSQDRARYTF | - | TRBD1 | TRBJ1-2 | TRBV4-1 | 12
TGTGCCTGGAGTGGACCCCTAGGGGGCGCATATGGCTACACCTTC | CAWSGPLGGAYGYTF | - | TRBD1 | TRBJ1-2 | TRBV30 | 15
TGCGCCAGCAGCCAAGGAAGACAGAATTACGAGCAGTACTTC | CASSQGRQNYEQYF | once | - | TRBJ2-7 | TRBV4-3 | 14
TGTGCCAGCAGTTTATTTGACGGACTTCGGGCGGGGGGCTACACCTTC | CASSLFDGLRAGGYTF | - | - | TRBJ1-2 | TRBV28 | 16
TGTGCCAGCAGTTACTCGGCACAGGGTAACACTGAAGCTTTCTTT | CASSYSAQGNTEAFF | - | - | TRBJ1-1 | TRBV6-6 | 15
TGTGCCAGCTCACCCGACAGGCTCATGAACACTGAAGCTTTCTTT | CASSPDRLMNTEAFF | - | - | TRBJ1-1 | TRBV18 | 15
TGTGCCAGCAGTTACGCGGGATTGGGAAGCACAGATACGCAGTATTTT | CASSYAGLGSTDTQYF | - | - | TRBJ2-3 | TRBV6-6 | 16
TGTGCCAGCTCTAATAGTCAGGGCTTATCGGATGGCTACACCTTC | CASSNSQGLSDGYTF | - | - | TRBJ1-2 | TRBV18 | 15
TGCGCCAGCAGCCAAGACTTCGGACAGGGCGCAGATACGCAGTATTTT | CASSQDFGQGADTQYF | - | TRBD1 | TRBJ2-3 | TRBV4-1 | 16
TGTGCCAGCACCCCCCCGGGAACTCTTATACGTGGCTACACCTTC | CASTPPGTLIRGYTF | - | - | TRBJ1-2 | TRBV5-5 | 15
TGTGCCAGCAGTCCCCGAGAGGGGGAAGAGTACGAGCAGTACTTC | CASSPREGEEYEQYF | - | - | TRBJ2-7 | TRBV25-1 | 15
TGTGCCAGCAGCATGGGGACAGGGATGGAGACCCAGTACTTC | CASSMGTGMETQYF | - | TRBD1 | TRBJ2-5 | TRBV7-9 | 14
TGCAGCGTTGAACTGCAGGGCCCTGGCTACACCTTC | CSVELQGPGYTF | - | - | TRBJ1-2 | TRBV29-1 | 12
TGTGCCAGCAGCGGCTTCGGGACTATGGGCTACACCTTC | CASSGFGTMGYTF | - | - | TRBJ1-2 | TRBV11-2 | 13
TGTGCCAGCAGCCGGGACCGCTGGGGACTATTTGTCTTGGAACACGAGCAGTACTTC | CASSRDRWGLFVLEHEQYF | - | TRBD2 | TRBJ2-7 | TRBV7-8 | 19
TGTGCCAGCAGCCGGTCTCCAGCGCCGATCTCTGGAAACACCATATATTTT | CASSRSPAPISGNTIYF | - | - | TRBJ1-3 | TRBV21-1 | 17
TGTGCCAGCAGTCCGACAGGGCTTAACACTGAAGCTTTCTTT | CASSPTGLNTEAFF | - | TRBD1 | TRBJ1-1 | TRBV2 | 14
TGTGCCAGCAGCCAAGATAGCAAAGGCTATGGCTACACCTTC | CASSQDSKGYGYTF | - | - | TRBJ1-2 | TRBV14 | 14